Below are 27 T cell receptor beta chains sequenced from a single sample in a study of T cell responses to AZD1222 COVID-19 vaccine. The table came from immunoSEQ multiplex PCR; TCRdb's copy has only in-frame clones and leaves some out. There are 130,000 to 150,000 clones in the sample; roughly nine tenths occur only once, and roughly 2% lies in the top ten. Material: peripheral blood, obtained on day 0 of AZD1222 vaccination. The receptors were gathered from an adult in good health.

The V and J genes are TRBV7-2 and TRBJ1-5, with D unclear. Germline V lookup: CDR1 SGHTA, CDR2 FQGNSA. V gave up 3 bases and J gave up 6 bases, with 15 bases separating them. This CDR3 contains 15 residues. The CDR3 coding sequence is TGTGCCAGCAGCTTGGATTATGCGTCGACTCAGCCCCAGCATTTT. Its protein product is CASSLDYASTQPQHF.

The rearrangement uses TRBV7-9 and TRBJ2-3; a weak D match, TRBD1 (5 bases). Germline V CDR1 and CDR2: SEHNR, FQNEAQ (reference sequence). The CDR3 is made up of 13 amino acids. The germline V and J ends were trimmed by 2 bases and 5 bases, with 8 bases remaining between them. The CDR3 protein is CASSLPGLDTQYF. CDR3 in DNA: TGTGCCAGCAGCTTACCAGGGCTAGATACGCAGTATTTT.

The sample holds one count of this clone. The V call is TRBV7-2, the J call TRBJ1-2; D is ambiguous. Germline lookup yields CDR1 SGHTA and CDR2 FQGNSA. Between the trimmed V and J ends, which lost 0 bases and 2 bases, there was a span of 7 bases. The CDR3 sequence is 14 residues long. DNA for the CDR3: TGTGCCAGCAGCTTAGCCACAGAAAACTATGGCTACACCTTC. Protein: CASSLATENYGYTF.

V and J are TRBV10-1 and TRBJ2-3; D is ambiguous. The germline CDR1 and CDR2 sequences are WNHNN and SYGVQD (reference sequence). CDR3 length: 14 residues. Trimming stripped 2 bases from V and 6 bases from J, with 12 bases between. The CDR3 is CASSERVSIDTQYF. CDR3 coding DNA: TGCGCCAGCAGTGAGAGGGTTTCAATCGATACGCAGTATTTT.

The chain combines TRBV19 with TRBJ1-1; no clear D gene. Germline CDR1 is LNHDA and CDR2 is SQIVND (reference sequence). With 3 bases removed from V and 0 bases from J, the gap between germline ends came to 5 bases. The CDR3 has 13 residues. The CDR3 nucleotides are TGTGCCAGTAGTATGATGTTGAACACTGAAGCTTTCTTT. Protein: CASSMMLNTEAFF.

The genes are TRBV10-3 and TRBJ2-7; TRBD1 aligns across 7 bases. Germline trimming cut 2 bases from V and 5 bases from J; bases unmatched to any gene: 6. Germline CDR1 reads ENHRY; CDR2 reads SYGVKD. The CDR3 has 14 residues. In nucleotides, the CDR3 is TGTGCCATCAGTGAGGACAGGGTGAGCAACGAGCAGTACTTC. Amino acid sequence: CAISEDRVSNEQYF.

This CDR3 is CASSFGQANTEAFF. CDR3 sequence (DNA): TGTGCCAGCAGTTTCGGACAGGCGAACACTGAAGCTTTCTTT. The chain employs TRBV6-5 and TRBJ1-1; 7 nucleotides align to TRBD1. This CDR3 region has 14 residues. The germline gives CDR1 MNHEY, CDR2 SVGAGI. J was trimmed by 1 base and V by 4 bases; bases with no gene match: 3.

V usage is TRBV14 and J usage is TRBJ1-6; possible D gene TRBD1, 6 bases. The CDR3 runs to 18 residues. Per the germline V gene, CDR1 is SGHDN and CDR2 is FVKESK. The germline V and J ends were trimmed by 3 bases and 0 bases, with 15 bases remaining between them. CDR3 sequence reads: CASSHRTGFSSYNSPLHF. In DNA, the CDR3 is TGTGCCAGCAGCCATCGTACAGGGTTCAGCTCCTATAATTCACCCCTCCACTTT.

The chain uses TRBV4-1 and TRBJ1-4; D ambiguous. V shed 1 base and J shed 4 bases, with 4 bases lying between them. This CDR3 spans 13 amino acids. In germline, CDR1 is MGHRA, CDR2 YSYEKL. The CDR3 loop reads CASSQAINEKLFF. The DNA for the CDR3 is TGCGCCAGCAGCCAAGCGATTAATGAAAAACTGTTTTTT.

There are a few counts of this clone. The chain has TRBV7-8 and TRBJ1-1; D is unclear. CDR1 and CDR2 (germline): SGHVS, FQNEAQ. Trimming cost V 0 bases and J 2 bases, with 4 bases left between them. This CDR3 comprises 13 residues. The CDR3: CASSLAGNTEAFF. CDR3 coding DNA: TGTGCCAGCAGCTTAGCTGGAAACACTGAAGCTTTCTTT.

The CDR3 nucleotides read TGCGCCAGCAGCTCTAGCGGCAGAGGCACCGGGGAGCTGTTTTTT. It codes for CASSSSGRGTGELFF. V usage is TRBV5-1 and J usage is TRBJ2-2, with 7 bases aligning to TRBD2. V was pared by 3 bases and J by 4 bases, with 6 bases of the junction left unmatched. The germline gives CDR1 SGHRS, CDR2 YFSETQ. CDR3 length: 15 residues.

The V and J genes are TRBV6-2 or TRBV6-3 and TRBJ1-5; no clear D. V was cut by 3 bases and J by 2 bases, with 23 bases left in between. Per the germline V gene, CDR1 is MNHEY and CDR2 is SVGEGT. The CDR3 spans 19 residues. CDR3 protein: CASSYLPTTPSGRNQPQHF. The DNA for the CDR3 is TGTGCCAGCAGTTATCTCCCTACCACCCCGTCAGGCCGCAATCAGCCCCAGCATTTT.

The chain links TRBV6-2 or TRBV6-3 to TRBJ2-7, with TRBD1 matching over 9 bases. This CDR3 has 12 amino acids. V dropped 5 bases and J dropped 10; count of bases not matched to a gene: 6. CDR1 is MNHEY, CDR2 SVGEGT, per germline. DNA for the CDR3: TGTGCCAGCAGTCGGACAGGGGTCGAACAGTACTTC. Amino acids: CASSRTGVEQYF.

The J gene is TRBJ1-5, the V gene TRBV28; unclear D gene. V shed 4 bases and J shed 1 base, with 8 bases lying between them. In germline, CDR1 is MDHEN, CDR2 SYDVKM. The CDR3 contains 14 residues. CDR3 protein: CASSWGSSNQPQHF. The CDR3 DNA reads TGTGCCAGCAGTTGGGGATCGAGCAATCAGCCCCAGCATTTT.

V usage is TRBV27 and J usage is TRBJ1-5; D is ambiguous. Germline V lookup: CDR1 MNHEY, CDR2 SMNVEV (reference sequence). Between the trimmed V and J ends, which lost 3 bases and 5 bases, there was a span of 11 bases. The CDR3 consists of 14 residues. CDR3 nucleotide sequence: TGTGCCAGCAGTTTCAGAAGAAGGGATCAGCCCCAGCATTTT. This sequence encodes CASSFRRRDQPQHF.

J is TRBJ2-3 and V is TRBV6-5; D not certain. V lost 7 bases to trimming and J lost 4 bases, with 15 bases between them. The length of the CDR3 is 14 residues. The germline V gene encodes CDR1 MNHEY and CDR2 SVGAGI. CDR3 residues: CASTLTPGADTQYF. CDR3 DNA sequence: TGTGCCAGCACCCTTACCCCAGGTGCAGATACGCAGTATTTT.

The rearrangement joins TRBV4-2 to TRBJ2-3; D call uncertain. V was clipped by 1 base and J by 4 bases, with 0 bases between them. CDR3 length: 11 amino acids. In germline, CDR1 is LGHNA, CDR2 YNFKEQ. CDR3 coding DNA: TGTGCCAGCAGCCAAGCAGATACGCAGTATTTT. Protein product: CASSQADTQYF.

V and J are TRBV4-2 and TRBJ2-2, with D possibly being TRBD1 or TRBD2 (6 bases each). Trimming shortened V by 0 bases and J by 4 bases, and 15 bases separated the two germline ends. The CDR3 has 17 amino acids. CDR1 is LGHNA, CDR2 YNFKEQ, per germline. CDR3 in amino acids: CASSQDRLGGGTGELFF. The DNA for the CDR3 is TGTGCCAGCAGCCAAGATAGGCTGGGGGGCGGCACCGGGGAGCTGTTTTTT.

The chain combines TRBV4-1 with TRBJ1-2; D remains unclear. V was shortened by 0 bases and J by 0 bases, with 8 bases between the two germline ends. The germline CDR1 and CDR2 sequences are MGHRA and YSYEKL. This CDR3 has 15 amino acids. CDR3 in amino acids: CASSQEQAANYGYTF. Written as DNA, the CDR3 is TGCGCCAGCAGCCAAGAGCAAGCAGCTAACTATGGCTACACCTTC.

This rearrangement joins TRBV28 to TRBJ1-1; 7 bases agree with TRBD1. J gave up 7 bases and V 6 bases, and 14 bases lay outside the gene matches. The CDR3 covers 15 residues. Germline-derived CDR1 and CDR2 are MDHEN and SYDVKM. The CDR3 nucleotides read TGTGCCAGCAGCCTAACCCGAGGGGGCGTAATTGAAGCTTTCTTT. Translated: CASSLTRGGVIEAFF.

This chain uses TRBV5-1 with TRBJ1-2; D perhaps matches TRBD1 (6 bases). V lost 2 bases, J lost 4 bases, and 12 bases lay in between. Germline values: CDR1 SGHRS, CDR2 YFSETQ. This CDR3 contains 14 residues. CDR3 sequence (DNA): TGCGCCAGCAGCTTAAGGACAGCAACCTATGGCTACACCTTC. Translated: CASSLRTATYGYTF.

DNA for the CDR3: TGTGCCAGCAGTTTTGGACAGGGAGAGACCCAGTACTTC. Protein sequence: CASSFGQGETQYF. V and J are TRBV12-3 or TRBV12-4 and TRBJ2-5; 8 bases match TRBD1. The CDR3 totals 13 residues. The V segment lost 3 bases and the J segment 4 bases; nucleotides outside the gene matches: 1.

The CDR3 region is CASSKAPPPATNEKLFF. DNA of the CDR3: TGTGCCAGCAGCAAAGCCCCTCCCCCCGCAACTAATGAAAAACTGTTTTTT. This rearrangement joins TRBV21-1 to TRBJ1-4. TRBV21-1 is a documented pseudogene. The CDR3 spans 17 residues.

The CDR3 sequence: CAIKSPANEKLFF. The CDR3 DNA reads as TGTGCCATCAAGTCCCCAGCTAATGAAAAACTGTTTTTT. The V and J genes are TRBV10-3 and TRBJ1-4, with D unresolved. Trimming took off 7 bases at V and 3 bases at J, with 9 bases between the two ends. The length of the CDR3 is 13 residues. Germline lookup yields CDR1 ENHRY and CDR2 SYGVKD.

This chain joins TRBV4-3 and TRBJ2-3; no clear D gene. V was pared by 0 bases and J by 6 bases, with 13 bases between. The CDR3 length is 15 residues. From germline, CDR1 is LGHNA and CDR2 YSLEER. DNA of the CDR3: TGCGCCAGCAGCCAAGAACGGCATATCAAGGATACGCAGTATTTT. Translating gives CASSQERHIKDTQYF.

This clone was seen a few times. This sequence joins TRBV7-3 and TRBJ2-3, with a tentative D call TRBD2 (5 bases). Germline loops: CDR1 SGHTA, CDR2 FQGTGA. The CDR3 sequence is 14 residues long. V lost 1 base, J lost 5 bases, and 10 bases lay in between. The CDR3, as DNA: TGTGCCAGCAGCTTAAGGGCGGGTGGAGATACGCAGTATTTT. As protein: CASSLRAGGDTQYF. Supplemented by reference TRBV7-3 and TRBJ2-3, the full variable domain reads GAGVSQTPSNKVTEKGKYVELRCDPISGHTALYWYRQSLGQGPEFLIYFQGTGAADDSGLPNDRFFAVRPEGSVSTLKIQRTERGDSAVYLCASSLRAGGDTQYFGPGTRLTVL.

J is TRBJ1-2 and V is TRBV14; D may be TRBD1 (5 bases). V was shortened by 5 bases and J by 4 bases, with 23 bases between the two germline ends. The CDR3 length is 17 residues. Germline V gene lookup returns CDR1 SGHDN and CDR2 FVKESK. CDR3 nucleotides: TGTGCCAGCAGCGGAGTAGGGGCAGAAGGTGGAAGCTATGGCTACACCTTC. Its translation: CASSGVGAEGGSYGYTF. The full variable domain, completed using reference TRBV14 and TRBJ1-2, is EAGVTQFPSHSVIEKGQTVTLRCDPISGHDNLYWYRRVMGKEIKFLLHFVKESKQDESGMPNNRFLAERTGGTYSTLKVQPAELEDSGVYFCASSGVGAEGGSYGYTFGSGTRLTVV.